The T cell receptor beta chain described here comes from a study of T-cell memory formation after mild COVID-19 (dated by TCRdb to about 2021). Study-wide context: Most TCR sequence clusters were specific to one of the two donors. In a couple of donors, T-cell clones that expanded and contracted after mild COVID-19 were followed by sequencing TCRalpha and TCRbeta repertoires longitudinally. Two young, previously healthy adult volunteers made up the cohort, one male and one female.

General study outcomes and caveats: Clones that contracted from day 15 to 85 showed balanced CD4/CD8 phenotypes, whereas a second wave of clones that expanded from day 15 to 37 leaned towards CD4+. Only a couple of mild cases were covered by the study, and larger cohorts that include severe cases with pre-infection samples were considered necessary. Whether the second-wave clones peaking on day 37 were SARS-CoV-2 specific was not confirmed. Some responding clones were detected in pre-infection memory, suggesting pre-existing cross-reactive memory T cells joined the SARS-CoV-2 response. Contracting CD4+ clones turned up mainly in the CM and EM memory subsets, whereas EMRA was where CD8+ clones were enriched.

At least ten counts were recorded for this clonotype. No antigen is known for it. Base qualities are not at hand, and no much larger clone is one base apart. The sample was run on an Illumina NovaSeq 6000. cDNA libraries for TCRalpha and TCRbeta were prepared by 5'RACE using constant-segment primers, with sample barcodes and unique molecular identifiers added. Trizol reagent was used to extract RNA from every sample. The libraries were amplified in two PCR steps, and the second step added a second sample barcode and Illumina TruSeq adapters. The libraries were sequenced on an Illumina NovaSeq using 2 x 150 bp paired-end reads. As for the authors' bioinformatics: Demultiplexing of reads and collapsing into UMI-guided consensus sequences were performed with migec v1.2.7. With mixcr v2.1.11, UMI consensuses were aligned to TRA and TRB V and J templates and assembled into clonotypes. Expanded or contracted clonotypes were those called significant by both edgeR and NoisET, with noise models trained on biological replicates. For edgeR calls, the cutoffs were a false discovery rate-adjusted p below 0.01 and a log2 fold-change threshold of 1. As an exploratory analysis of dynamics, PCA with hierarchical clustering was applied to max-normalized trajectories of the 1000 most abundant clonotypes. Separately sequenced CD4+ and CD8+ repertoires were used to assign a CD4 or CD8 phenotype to each responding clone. TCRdb took the public reads, trimmed them with fastp at Q25, ran MiXCR for clone calling and kept in-frame beta chains. Each record represents a unique CDR3 protein, reported with the most common genes and DNA among its rows. The V and J calls reflect TCRdb's pipeline rather than the authors' work. The sample yields around 200,000 distinct CDR3 sequences; 20% to 25% were counted once. The ten top clones hold approximately 22% of the sample.

Ficoll-Paque density gradient centrifugation was the method used to isolate PBMCs. This receptor was identified in an adult woman who had mild COVID-19 (a few samples of this study predate the infection). The sample titles of this study are shuffled in the database, so cell type and time point are left out; the donor was told from shared clones. Sequencing was carried out using PBMCs or a T cell subset sorted from them (not recorded which).

The bases read TGTGCCAGCAGCCAACCGCAGGGGCCCGACCGATCCTACGAGCAGTACTTC. Its protein is CASSQPQGPDRSYEQYF. The rearrangement combines TRBV4-2 with TRBJ2-7; perhaps TRBD1 is the D gene, with 6 bases matching. The CDR1 and CDR2 encoded by the germline V gene are LGHNA and YNFKEQ. Relative to germline, V is 2 bases shorter and J is 1 base shorter, with 18 bases between their ends. Measured from the cysteine to the phenylalanine, the CDR3 is 17 residues long. Only the CDR3 part of the read is kept: 51 bases, read in frame from the first base.